What follows are 4 T cell receptor beta chains derived from one specimen sequenced in a study of blood T cell repertoires in COVID-19. The assay was immunoSEQ multiplex PCR, and TCRdb's table has in-frame clones only and misses some. The sample records approximately 67,000 clones, roughly 85% being singletons. Sequences were obtained from peripheral blood. The receptor set was obtained from a woman aged 80 or over with acute or convalescent COVID-19.

V is TRBV20-1 and J is TRBJ2-1; D is unclear. Germline CDR1 and CDR2: DFQATT and SNEGSKA (reference sequence). The CDR3 is 11 amino acids. Trimming took off 3 bases at V and 10 bases at J, with 10 bases between the two ends. The CDR3 bases are TGCAGTGCTAGGTTTTTTGAGGAGCAGTTCTTC. It encodes CSARFFEEQFF.

The J gene is TRBJ1-5, the V gene TRBV18; 8 nucleotides line up with TRBD1. The germline V gene encodes CDR1 KGHSH and CDR2 LQKENI. The CDR3 spans 16 residues. J lost 4 bases, V lost 3 bases, and 8 bases had no gene match. This CDR3 reads CASSPSGQGLNQPQHF. The CDR3 bases are TGTGCCAGCTCACCTAGCGGACAGGGACTAAATCAGCCCCAGCATTTT.

This chain links TRBV29-1 with TRBJ1-5; 8 bases align to TRBD1. The CDR3 totals 17 residues. Germline CDR1 SQVTM, CDR2 ANQGSEA. Trimming at V came to 5 bases and at J to 5 bases, leaving 17 bases not matched to a gene. The CDR3: CSVQGDRQFIWDQPQHF. Written as DNA, the CDR3 is TGCAGCGTTCAGGGGGACAGGCAGTTCATCTGGGATCAGCCCCAGCATTTT.

V usage is TRBV18 and J usage is TRBJ1-1, with TRBD1 as a possible D gene (5 bases). Trimming left V 4 bases short and J 1 base short, with 16 bases between. The length of the CDR3 is 16 residues. CDR1 is KGHSH, CDR2 LQKENI, per germline. DNA of the CDR3: TGTGCCAGCTCACGGGCACAAAGGGGCCCGAACACTGAAGCTTTCTTT. Residues: CASSRAQRGPNTEAFF.